This TCR beta chain was identified in a study of beta chain features in type 1 diabetes. The study's findings and limits: More deletions and fewer insertions at VDJ junctions were found in patients with type 1 diabetes.

This clone was counted between two and nine times. Its antigen remains unidentified. A single heparinised blood sample, averaging around 0.11 L, was obtained per donor. J gave up 9 bases and V 3 bases, and 13 bases lay outside the gene matches. Germline V CDR1 and CDR2: MGHDK, SYGVNS. This CDR3 is 17 amino acids long. As every portion of the isolated RNA was reverse transcribed, the sequencing read expressed TCRB transcripts. Only in-frame clones appear in the TCRdb table, and some are missing; sequencing was by immunoSEQ multiplex PCR. The repertoire holds about 180,000 clones, with more than 10% as singletons.

Specimen: central memory CD4+ T cells from blood. The chain uses TRBV25-1 and TRBJ2-1; 11 bases align to TRBD2. This receptor was identified in a woman between 18 and 29 years old in good health. The chain's CDR3 is CASSEIPTSGSSGEQFF. CDR3 nucleotides: TGTGCCAGCAGTGAGATCCCTACTAGCGGGAGTAGTGGTGAGCAGTTCTTC.